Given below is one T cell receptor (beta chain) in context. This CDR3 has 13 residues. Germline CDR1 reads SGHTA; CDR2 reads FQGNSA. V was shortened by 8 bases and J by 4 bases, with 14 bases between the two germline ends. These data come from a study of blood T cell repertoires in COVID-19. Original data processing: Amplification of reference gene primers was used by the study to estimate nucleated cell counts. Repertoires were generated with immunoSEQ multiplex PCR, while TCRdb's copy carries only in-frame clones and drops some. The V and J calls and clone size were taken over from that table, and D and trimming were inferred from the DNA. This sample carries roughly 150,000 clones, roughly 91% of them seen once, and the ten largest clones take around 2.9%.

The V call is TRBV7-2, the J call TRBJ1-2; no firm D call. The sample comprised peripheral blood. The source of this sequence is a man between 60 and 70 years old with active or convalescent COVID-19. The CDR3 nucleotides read TGTGCCAGCGCATCCAATAGCGGCTATGGCTACACCTTC. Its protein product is CASASNSGYGYTF.